This T cell receptor (beta chain) was recovered during a study of cytomegalovirus exposure and HLA in healthy donors. Study background: The early release's HLA-typed donors yielded roughly 85 million unique TCRs. Whole-study findings and limits: A highly shared variant cluster was judged a likely technical artifact. Later on, an analysis tied 15,000 to 20,000 TCR beta sequences to HLA alleles at 0.05 false discovery rate. Upon later analysis, TCR association rates were observed to vary by HLA locus, being highest for DRB1 and lowest for HLA-C.

Amplification used 60 Vbeta primers and 13 Jbeta primers. The method was immunoSEQ multiplex PCR; TCRdb's version includes in-frame clones alone and lacks a portion of them. This sample's clone table lists about 43,000 clones. Concerning this clone: Its antigen remains unknown.

The length of the CDR3 is 14 residues. Germline CDR1 and CDR2: SGHAT and FQNNGV. V was clipped by 1 base and J by 4 bases; unmatched bases: 1. The sequence was obtained from a woman aged 25 to 39 in good health and CMV-seronegative. Sequences were obtained from PBMCs. The V call is TRBV11-2, the J call TRBJ2-1, with 7 positions matching TRBD1. The CDR3, as DNA: TGTGCCAGCAGCTTAGTGGGACAGTACAATGAGCAGTTCTTC. This encodes CASSLVGQYNEQFF.